The next 7 T cell receptor beta chains were all read from a single sample in a study of T cells in Graves' hyperthyroidism and ophthalmopathy. RNA transcripts provided the source from which TCR beta CDR3 regions were amplified. The HTBI primer set drove a first-round RT-PCR of the TCR CDR3. One entry per CDR3 protein results from TCRdb running MiXCR on the multiplex PCR reads. The sample has hundreds of thousands of distinct CDR3 sequences, around 15% seen once; the top ten hold roughly a tenth. Sequenced: blood. The origin of the receptors is a woman between 18 and 29 years old with Graves' hyperthyroidism.

This rearrangement joins TRBV11-3 to TRBJ2-2, with D possibly being TRBD2 (6 bases). CDR1 SGHNT and CDR2 YENEEA come from the germline V gene. V dropped 4 bases and J dropped 6 bases, with 15 bases sitting between them. The CDR3 is 15 amino acids. The CDR3 here is CASSWGLWGAGELFF. Written as DNA, the CDR3 is TGTGCCAGCAGCTGGGGCCTATGGGGGGCCGGGGAGCTGTTTTTT.

With respect to this clonotype: A much larger clone differs by one base, so this may be a read error. This sequence joins TRBV6-1 and TRBJ2-5, with D unclear. This CDR3 is built from 13 residues. Germline CDR1 MNHNS, CDR2 SASEGT. Between the trimmed V and J ends, which lost 3 bases and 7 bases, there was a span of 12 bases. The CDR3 DNA is TGTGCCAGCAGTGAGCTAAGAGATTGGACCCAGTACTTC. It translates to CASSELRDWTQYF.

This chain connects TRBV7-2 to TRBJ2-1, with 9 bases fitting TRBD2. CDR3 length: 16 amino acids. V dropped 4 bases and J dropped 7; count of bases not matched to a gene: 11. Germline-derived CDR1 and CDR2 are SGHTA and FQGNSA. CDR3 coding DNA: TGTGCCAGCAGCTCCGCTCGAGCGGGAGGTAGGAATGAGCAGTTCTTC. Translation: CASSSARAGGRNEQFF.

This clonotype has more than one count but fewer than ten. This chain connects TRBV15 to TRBJ2-2; D tentatively fits TRBD1 or TRBD2 (5 bases each). The CDR3 covers 12 residues. Per the germline V gene, CDR1 is LNHNV and CDR2 is YYDKDF (reference sequence). Between the trimmed V and J ends, which lost 6 bases and 6 bases, there was a span of 8 bases. The CDR3: CATRRGSGELFF. In DNA form, the CDR3 reads TGTGCCACCAGGAGGGGTTCCGGGGAGCTGTTTTTT. The complete variable domain, with remaining parts taken from reference TRBV15 and TRBJ2-2, reads DAMVIQNPRYQVTQFGKPVTLSCSQTLNHNVMYWYQQKSSQAPKLLFHYYDKDFNNEADTPDNFQSRRPNTSFCFLDIRSPGLGDTAMYLCATRRGSGELFFGEGSRLTVL.

This clonotype was counted ten times or more. The chain carries TRBV3-1 and TRBJ2-2; 8 bases map to TRBD2. CDR3 length: 16 residues. Per germline, CDR1 LGHDT and CDR2 YNNKEL (reference sequence). V dropped 4 bases and J dropped 5; count of bases not matched to a gene: 9. The CDR3 region is CASSPLSPSGTGELFF. In nucleotides, the CDR3 is TGTGCCAGCAGCCCTCTTTCCCCTAGCGGGACCGGGGAGCTGTTTTTT.

This clonotype was picked up many times. The genes are TRBV6-1 and TRBJ2-7, with TRBD1 matching over 7 bases. Trimming took 3 bases from V and 2 from J; bases not matched to a gene: 4. The CDR3 has 14 amino acids. Germline loops: CDR1 MNHNS, CDR2 SASEGT. The CDR3 coding sequence is TGTGCCAGCAGTGACAGGGGGATCGCCTACGAGCAGTACTTC. Protein product: CASSDRGIAYEQYF.

This clonotype was found a few times. CDR3 sequence reads: CASSPGGDPYQETQYF. The DNA for the CDR3 is TGTGCCAGCTCACCCGGCGGGGACCCGTACCAAGAGACCCAGTACTTC. The chain uses TRBV18 and TRBJ2-5; a weak D match, TRBD2 (6 bases). The V end lost 3 bases, the J end lost 0 bases, and 14 bases lay between the germline ends. Germline V CDR1 and CDR2: KGHSH, LQKENI. The CDR3 is 16 amino acids.